This T cell receptor beta chain was retrieved from a study of OX40 agonist ivuxolimab in advanced cancers. In terms of the full investigation: The costimulatory receptor OX40 (CD134) was targeted by ivuxolimab, a fully human IgG2 agonistic monoclonal antibody. Intravenous ivuxolimab was administered to patients every 2 weeks at six dose levels: 0.01, 0.1, 0.3, 1.5, 3 and 10 mg/kg. Of the approximately 54 dose-escalation patients, hepatocellular carcinoma was present in 19, melanoma in around 15, renal cell carcinoma in 9 and head and neck cancer in 9. A male proportion of around 80% and a mean age of approximately 55 years, ranging from 23 to 79, were recorded for the dose-escalation cohort. Prior anti-PD-1, anti-PD-L1 or anti-CTLA-4 therapy was permitted, and checkpoint inhibitors had been received by about 44% of dose-escalation patients. Partial responses occurred in three dose-escalation patients: two with cutaneous melanoma and one with hepatocellular carcinoma. Peripheral TCRbeta sequencing was intended to test whether TCR sequence diversity was altered and clonal T-cell expansion was caused by ivuxolimab. The paper covers the monotherapy dose-escalation part of the phase I ivuxolimab trial, which included N of about 51 patients. Overall results and qualifications from the work: In the 0.1-3.0 mg/kg groups, partial responders had among the lowest normalized peripheral clonal expansion, particularly in CD8+ T cells. At doses of 0.1 to 3.0 mg/kg, clonal expansion of both CD4+ and CD8+ T cells in blood was seen between baseline and week 6. Antigen specificity was not determined for the clonally expanded peripheral T cells. After ivuxolimab, expanded clones were on average more numerous among CD8+ T cells than among CD4+ T cells. Low levels of normalized T-cell clonal expansion were also seen in some nonresponding patients.

CDR1 and CDR2 are drawn from the germline V gene (reference sequence): WNHNN, SYGVQD. Taken from cysteine to phenylalanine, the CDR3 has 12 residues. Only the CDR3 part of the read is kept: 36 bases, read in frame from the first base. The junction shows trimming of 7 bases on V and 5 bases on J, and the gene matches do not reach 4 bases of it. Details on this clone: Its antigen is still unknown. No quality values exist for individual bases; no much larger clone is one base distant.

Patients with autoimmune disease history or receiving systemic immunosuppression were excluded from the trial. Peripheral blood for TCR sequencing was collected from all dose cohorts at baseline, on cycle 4 day 1, and on cycle 7 day 1. Samples came from an open-label, multicenter, first-in-human phase I dose-escalation trial of ivuxolimab. Adults with locally advanced or metastatic melanoma, renal cell, hepatocellular, or head and neck squamous cell carcinoma were enrolled in the trial. Before TCR sequencing, CD4+ T cells and CD8+ T cells were sorted from peripheral blood as separate populations. To sequence the TCRbeta CDR3 region, genomic DNA was isolated from the sorted cells. TCRbeta CDR3 regions were sequenced using the immunoSEQ Assay. Sourced from immuneACCESS, this table was stored by TCRdb with only in-frame sequences that have V and J called. A share of the clones is absent; for the studies checked, an unresolved V gene accounts for under half, and the remainder has no known explanation. The sample includes around 25,000 clones, with around 85% observed a single time. The ten top clones hold about 14% of the sample.

The sequence joins TRBV10-1 to TRBJ1-2; TRBD1 lines up with 7 middle nucleotides. This TCR was recovered from an adult with an advanced solid tumor such as melanoma, head and neck, liver or kidney cancer. This specimen was CD4+ or CD8+ T cells sorted from blood, taken in a trial of the OX40 agonist ivuxolimab. The nucleotide sequence reads as follows: TGCGCCAGCACAGGGGGTATGTATGGCTACACCTTC. Its protein is CASTGGMYGYTF.